These T cell receptor beta chains were read from a single sample in a study of CD8 T cells in ankylosing spondylitis. MiXCR, run by TCRdb on the 5' RACE reads, gives a single entry per CDR3 protein. The sample includes 150,000 to 200,000 distinct CDR3 sequences, around a tenth of them seen just once. Source material: blood, either unsorted or a sorted T cell fraction (not recorded which). The source is a male donor with ankylosing spondylitis or in good health (not recorded which). The CDR3 runs from the conserved cysteine through the conserved F or W. The D gene is left open where the match is weak. Size tells how often a clone was seen (once, few, many) or the class of an expanded clone, and some rows leave it out.

V gene	J gene	clone size	D gene	CDR3 DNA	CDR3 protein
TRBV7-8	TRBJ2-3	few	-	TGTGCCAGCAGCTCCTCGCTAGTAGATACGCAGTATTTT	CASSSSLVDTQYF
TRBV28	TRBJ1-6	many	TRBD1	TGTGCCAGCAGTTTACCCGGACAGGGGAATTCACCCCTCCACTTT	CASSLPGQGNSPLHF
TRBV7-8	TRBJ2-3	few	-	TGTGCCAGCAGCTTAGCGATAGCCGGCAGTGGTTACAAGTCTACGCAGTATTTT	CASSLAIAGSGYKSTQYF
TRBV28	TRBJ1-2	-	-	TGTGCCAGCCGGACACTCGCTAACTATGGCTACACCTTC	CASRTLANYGYTF
TRBV12-3/TRBV12-4	TRBJ2-2	many	TRBD1	TGTGCCAGCAGTTTAGTGACAGGGATCGGGGAGCTGTTTTTT	CASSLVTGIGELFF
TRBV5-1	TRBJ2-1	many	TRBD2	TGCGCCAGCAGCCTTAGCGGGGACTCCTACAATGAGCAGTTCTTC	CASSLSGDSYNEQFF
TRBV28	TRBJ1-1	many	-	TGTGCCAGCAGCTTCGACCTGATTAACACTGAAGCTTTCTTT	CASSFDLINTEAFF
TRBV29-1	TRBJ2-7	many	TRBD1	TGCAGCGTTGAAGATCTCAAGGGGGCAAACGAGCAGTACTTC	CSVEDLKGANEQYF
TRBV5-1	TRBJ2-1	-	TRBD2	TGCGCCAGCAGCGGAGGACTAGCGGGGGGACACAATGAGCAGTTCTTC	CASSGGLAGGHNEQFF
TRBV3-1	TRBJ2-3	many	-	TGTGCCAGCAGCCAAGATGGAGCGGGTGGCACAGATACGCAGTATTTT	CASSQDGAGGTDTQYF
TRBV2	TRBJ2-1	few	-	TGTGCCAGCAGTCCTCAGCCACGCGGAGAGCAGTTCTTC	CASSPQPRGEQFF
TRBV4-1	TRBJ2-3	many	-	TGCGCCAGCAGCCAAGACGGCCTAGCGACAGATACGCAGTATTTT	CASSQDGLATDTQYF
TRBV20-1	TRBJ2-3	few	TRBD1	TGCAGTGCTCCAGGGGGCAGGGGAGATACGCAGTATTTT	CSAPGGRGDTQYF
TRBV18	TRBJ1-1	many	-	TGTGCCAGCTCACCAATAGGGACACACACTGAAGCTTTCTTT	CASSPIGTHTEAFF
TRBV24-1	TRBJ2-2	many	-	TGTGCCACCAGTGATTTACGCACAGGGAATTTGAACACCGGGGAGCTGTTTTTT	CATSDLRTGNLNTGELFF
TRBV19	TRBJ1-2	many	-	TGTGCCAGTAGTCCCTCTTCACAGGGATGGTATGGCTACACCTTC	CASSPSSQGWYGYTF
TRBV15	TRBJ1-3	many	-	TGTGCCACCAGCAGACAATTTGGAAACACCATATATTTT	CATSRQFGNTIYF
TRBV6-2/TRBV6-3	TRBJ2-6	many	-	TGTGCCAGCAGTAATGCCCGGACAGCTGGGGCCAACGTCCTGACTTTC	CASSNARTAGANVLTF
TRBV5-1	TRBJ2-1	few	-	TGCGCCAGCAGCTTACGGACAGGGAGGGATGAGCAGTTCTTC	CASSLRTGRDEQFF
TRBV20-1	TRBJ2-3	many	-	TGCAGTGCTAGATCAGAAGCAAGCTGGGGGAGAGACGATACGCAGTATTTT	CSARSEASWGRDDTQYF
TRBV6-1	TRBJ2-3	many	-	TGTGCCAGCAGTCGTGGGAGTGGGAACGCAGATACGCAGTATTTT	CASSRGSGNADTQYF
TRBV7-2	TRBJ2-2	few	-	TGTGCCAGCAGCGGAAGAATAAACACCGGGGAGCTGTTTTTT	CASSGRINTGELFF
TRBV6-1	TRBJ1-6	many	-	TGTGCCAGCAGTCCCCCGGACAGTGGACATAATTCACCCCTCCACTTT	CASSPPDSGHNSPLHF
TRBV15	TRBJ2-5	many	-	TGTGCCACCAGCGCCATCCAGGGGAGGGAGACCCAGTACTTC	CATSAIQGRETQYF
TRBV5-1	TRBJ1-1	many	-	TGCGCCAGCAGCTTGATCAAGGGCACTGAAGCTTTCTTT	CASSLIKGTEAFF
TRBV15	TRBJ1-3	-	-	TGTGCCACCAGCAGAGATAGACAGCGCTCTGGAAACACCATATATTTT	CATSRDRQRSGNTIYF
TRBV7-9	TRBJ1-2	-	-	TGTGCCAGCTGGGTGGGGGCTAACTATGGCTACACCTTC	CASWVGANYGYTF
TRBV7-9	TRBJ1-2	few	-	TGTGCCAGCAGCTTAGGACAGGAACTTGGCTACACCTTC	CASSLGQELGYTF
TRBV29-1	TRBJ1-2	many	TRBD1	TGCAGCGTAGCAACCGGGACAGGGGGAACTAACTATGGCTACACCTTC	CSVATGTGGTNYGYTF
TRBV11-2	TRBJ2-1	-	-	TGTGCCAGCAGCTTAGGGGTAAAGGGGCCATACAATGAGCAGTTCTTC	CASSLGVKGPYNEQFF
TRBV13	TRBJ2-1	-	TRBD2	TGTGCCAGCAGCCGACTAGCTCTGGGCAATGAGCAGTTCTTC	CASSRLALGNEQFF